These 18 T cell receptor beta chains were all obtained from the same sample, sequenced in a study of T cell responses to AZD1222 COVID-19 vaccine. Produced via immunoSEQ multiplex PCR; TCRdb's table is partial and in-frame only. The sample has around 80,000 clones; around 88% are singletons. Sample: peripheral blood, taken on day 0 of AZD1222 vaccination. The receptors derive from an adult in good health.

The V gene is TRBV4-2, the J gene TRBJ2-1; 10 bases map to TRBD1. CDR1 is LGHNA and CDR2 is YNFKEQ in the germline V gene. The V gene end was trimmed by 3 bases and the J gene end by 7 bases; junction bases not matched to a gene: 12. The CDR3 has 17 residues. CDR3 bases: TGTGCCAGCAGCCAGGGACCCGGGACAGGGGCTAGGAATGAGCAGTTCTTC. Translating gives CASSQGPGTGARNEQFF.

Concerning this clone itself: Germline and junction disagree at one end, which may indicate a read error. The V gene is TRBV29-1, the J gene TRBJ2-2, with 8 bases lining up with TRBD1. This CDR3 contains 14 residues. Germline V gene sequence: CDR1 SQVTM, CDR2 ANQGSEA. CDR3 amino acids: CSVEGQGFTGELFF. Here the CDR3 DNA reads TGCAGCGTAGAAGGACAGGGTTTCACCGGGGAGCTGTTTTTT.

Here the CDR3 reads CASSQGGFGEKLFF. CDR3 nucleotide sequence: TGCGCCAGCAGCCAGGGGGGGTTTGGTGAAAAACTGTTTTTT. This chain links TRBV5-1 with TRBJ1-4, with TRBD1 identical over 7 bases. This CDR3 spans 14 amino acids. Germline CDR1 is SGHRS and CDR2 is YFSETQ. The V gene end was trimmed by 4 bases and the J gene end by 7 bases; junction bases not matched to a gene: 7.

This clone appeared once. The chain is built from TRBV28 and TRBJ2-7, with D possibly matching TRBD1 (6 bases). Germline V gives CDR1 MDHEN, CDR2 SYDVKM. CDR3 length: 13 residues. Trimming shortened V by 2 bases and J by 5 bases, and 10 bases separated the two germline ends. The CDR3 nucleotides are TGTGCCAGCAGTTTAAACAGGGAAGACGAGCAGTACTTC. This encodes CASSLNREDEQYF.

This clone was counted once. Written as DNA, the CDR3 is TGTGCCAGCAGCTCCTCGGAGTCCGGGGAGCTGTTTTTT. Amino acids: CASSSSESGELFF. The chain links TRBV7-3 to TRBJ2-2; D unclear. The CDR3 runs to 13 residues. Trimming left V 4 bases short and J 6 bases short, with 9 bases between. Per the germline V gene, CDR1 is SGHTA and CDR2 is FQGTGA.

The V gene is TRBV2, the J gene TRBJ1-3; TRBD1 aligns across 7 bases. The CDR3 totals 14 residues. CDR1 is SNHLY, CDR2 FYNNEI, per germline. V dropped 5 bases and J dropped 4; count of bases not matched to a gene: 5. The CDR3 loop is CASSPGGRGNTIYF. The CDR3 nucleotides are TGTGCCAGCAGTCCAGGGGGTAGGGGAAACACCATATATTTT.

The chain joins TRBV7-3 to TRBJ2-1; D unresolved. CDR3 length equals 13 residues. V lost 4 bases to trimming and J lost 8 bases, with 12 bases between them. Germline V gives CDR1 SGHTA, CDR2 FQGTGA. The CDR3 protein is CASSYPSSDEQFF. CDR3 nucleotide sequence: TGTGCCAGCAGCTACCCGAGTAGTGATGAGCAGTTCTTC.

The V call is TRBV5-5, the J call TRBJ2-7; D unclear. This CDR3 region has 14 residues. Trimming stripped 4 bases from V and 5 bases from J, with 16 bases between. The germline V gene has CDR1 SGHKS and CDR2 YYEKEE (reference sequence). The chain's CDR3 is CASSPRTDPHEQYF. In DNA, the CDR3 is TGTGCCAGCAGCCCAAGAACGGATCCCCACGAGCAGTACTTC.

CDR3 residues: CASSRGSYEQYF. DNA of the CDR3: TGTGCCAGCAGCCGGGGGTCCTACGAGCAGTACTTC. The V and J genes are TRBV28 and TRBJ2-7; possible D gene TRBD2, 6 bases. Deletions cut 6 bases from V and 1 base from J, with 7 bases between. The CDR3 length is 12 residues. Per germline, CDR1 MDHEN and CDR2 SYDVKM.

Here the CDR3 DNA reads TGTGCCAGCAGCTTGGATCGCAGGGTGACTGAAGCTTTCTTT. Translating gives CASSLDRRVTEAFF. V usage is TRBV5-4 and J usage is TRBJ1-1; perhaps TRBD1 as D (5 bases). The CDR3 extends over 14 amino acids. Per the germline V gene, CDR1 is SGHNT and CDR2 is YYREEE (reference sequence). Trimming pared 0 bases from V and 5 bases from J, leaving 11 bases between.

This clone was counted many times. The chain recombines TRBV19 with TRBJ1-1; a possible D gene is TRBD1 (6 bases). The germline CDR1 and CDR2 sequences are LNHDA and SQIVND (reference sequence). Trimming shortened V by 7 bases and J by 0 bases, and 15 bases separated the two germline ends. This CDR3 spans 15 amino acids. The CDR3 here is CASTPGGIMNTEAFF. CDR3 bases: TGTGCCAGTACCCCCGGGGGCATCATGAACACTGAAGCTTTCTTT.

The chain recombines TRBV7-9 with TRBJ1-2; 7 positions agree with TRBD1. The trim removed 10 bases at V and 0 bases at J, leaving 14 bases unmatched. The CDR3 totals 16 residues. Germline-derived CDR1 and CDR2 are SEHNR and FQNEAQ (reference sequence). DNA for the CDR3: TGTGCCACCCCTGGACAGGAAGTTTTAGCTAACTATGGCTACACCTTC. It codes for CATPGQEVLANYGYTF.

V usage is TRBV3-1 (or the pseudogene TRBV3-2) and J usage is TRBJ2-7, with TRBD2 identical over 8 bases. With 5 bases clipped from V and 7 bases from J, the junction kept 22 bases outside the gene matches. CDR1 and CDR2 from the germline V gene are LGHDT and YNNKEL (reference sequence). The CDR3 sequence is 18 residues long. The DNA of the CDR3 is TGTGCCAGCAGCTCCCAGTTTCCCCCTCCGCGGGAGGCAAGGGAGCAGTACTTC. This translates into CASSSQFPPPREAREQYF.

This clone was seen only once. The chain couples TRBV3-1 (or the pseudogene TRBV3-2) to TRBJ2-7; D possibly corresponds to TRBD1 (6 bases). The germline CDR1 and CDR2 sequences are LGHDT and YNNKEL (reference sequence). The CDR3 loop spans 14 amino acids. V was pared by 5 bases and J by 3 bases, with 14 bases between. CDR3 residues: CASSFGQGRYEQYF. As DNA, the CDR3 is TGTGCCAGCAGCTTTGGGCAGGGGCGCTACGAGCAGTACTTC.

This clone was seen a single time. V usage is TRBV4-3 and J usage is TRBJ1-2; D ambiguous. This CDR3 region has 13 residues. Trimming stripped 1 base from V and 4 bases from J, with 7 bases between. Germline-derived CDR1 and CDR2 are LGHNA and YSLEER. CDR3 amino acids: CASSQGRGYGYTF. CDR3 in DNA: TGCGCCAGCAGCCAAGGGCGGGGCTATGGCTACACCTTC.

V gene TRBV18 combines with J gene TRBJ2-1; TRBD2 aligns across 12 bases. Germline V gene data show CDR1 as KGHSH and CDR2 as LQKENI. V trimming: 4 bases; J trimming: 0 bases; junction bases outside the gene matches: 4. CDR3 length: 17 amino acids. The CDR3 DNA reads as TGTGCCAGCTCACGACTAGCGGGGGACAGCTCCTACAATGAGCAGTTCTTC. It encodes CASSRLAGDSSYNEQFF.

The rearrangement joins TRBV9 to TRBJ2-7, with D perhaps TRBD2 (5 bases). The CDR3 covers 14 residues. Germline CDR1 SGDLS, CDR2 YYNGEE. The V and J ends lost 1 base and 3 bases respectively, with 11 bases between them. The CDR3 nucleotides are TGTGCCAGCAGCGTACGCGGGCGAAACTACGAGCAGTACTTC. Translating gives CASSVRGRNYEQYF.

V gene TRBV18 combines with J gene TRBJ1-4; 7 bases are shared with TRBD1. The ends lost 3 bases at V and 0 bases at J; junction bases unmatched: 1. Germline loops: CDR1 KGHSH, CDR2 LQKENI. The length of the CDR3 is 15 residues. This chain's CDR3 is CASSPTGATNEKLFF. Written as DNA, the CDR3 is TGTGCCAGCTCACCTACAGGGGCAACTAATGAAAAACTGTTTTTT. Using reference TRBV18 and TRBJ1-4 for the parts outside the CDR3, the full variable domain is NAGVMQNPRHLVRRRGQEARLRCSPMKGHSHVYWYRQLPEEGLKFMVYLQKENIIDESGMPKERFSAEFPKEGPSILRIQQVVRGDSAAYFCASSPTGATNEKLFFGSGTQLSVL.